Given below is one T cell receptor (beta chain) in context. The record originates from a study of blood T cell repertoires in COVID-19. Background on the study: The study drew acute and convalescent COVID-19 samples from the United States, Italy and Spain. T cells, B-cell-depleted T cells, or PBMCs supplied cDNA or gDNA.

In the authors' workflow: Nucleated cell counts were estimated from reference gene primer amplification. The protocol was immunoSEQ multiplex PCR, while the TCRdb copy is restricted to in-frame clones and leaves out a portion. V and J calls and clone size are as listed in that table; D and trimming were resolved from the DNA. The top ten hold about 7.4% of the sample, which has more than 20,000 clones, 85% to 90% seen once. Germline-derived CDR1 and CDR2 are SGHRS and YFSETQ. J lost 1 base, V lost 0 bases, and 4 bases had no gene match. CDR3 length equals 16 residues. Sample: peripheral blood. The V and J genes are TRBV5-1 and TRBJ2-5; 9 nucleotides match TRBD1. This sequence originates from a human donor in a cohort sampled during active COVID-19. CDR3 DNA sequence: TGCGCCAGCAGCTTGGATGGACAGGGGTCCCAAGAGACCCAGTACTTC. Translating gives CASSLDGQGSQETQYF.